The 6 T cell receptor beta chains below come from one sample, sequenced in a study of PD-L1 blockade in urothelial cancer. Specified time point: peripheral blood 6 weeks after treatment start. Assay: immunoSEQ multiplex PCR; the TCRdb copy retains only in-frame clones and omits some. The sample shows 35,000 to 40,000 clones, 70% to 90% of them seen only once. This specimen was PBMCs, taken around atezolizumab (anti-PD-L1) treatment. The receptors here all came from a man aged 55 to 70 with urothelial cancer.

The chain carries TRBV18 and TRBJ1-6; D not resolved. Trimming took off 1 base at V and 2 bases at J, with 12 bases between the two ends. CDR1 and CDR2 from the germline V gene are KGHSH and LQKENI. This CDR3 region has 17 residues. The CDR3 reads CASSPLPAGAYNSPLHF. CDR3 nucleotide sequence: TGTGCCAGCTCACCACTCCCAGCCGGGGCCTATAATTCACCCCTCCACTTT. Filled out from reference TRBV18 and TRBJ1-6, the complete variable domain reads NAGVMQNPRHLVRRRGQEARLRCSPMKGHSHVYWYRQLPEEGLKFMVYLQKENIIDESGMPKERFSAEFPKEGPSILRIQQVVRGDSAAYFCASSPLPAGAYNSPLHFGNGTRLTVT.

The gene calls are TRBV18 and TRBJ1-2, with a weak D call TRBD1 (5 bases). This CDR3 is built from 16 residues. Germline CDR1 reads KGHSH; CDR2 reads LQKENI. The V end was cut by 0 bases, the J end by 10 bases, with 21 bases between. This chain's CDR3 is CASSPPGGQGAQDYTF. In DNA form, the CDR3 reads TGTGCCAGCTCACCACCGGGAGGGCAGGGAGCACAAGACTACACCTTC.

The gene calls are TRBV5-4 and TRBJ2-7; 10 bases agree with TRBD1. The V gene's germline CDR1 is SGHNT and CDR2 YYREEE (reference sequence). V lost 2 bases to trimming and J lost 3 bases; unmatched junction nucleotides: 5. CDR3 length: 15 amino acids. The CDR3 sequence is CASSFRDRGYYEQYF. CDR3 sequence (DNA): TGTGCCAGCAGCTTTCGGGACAGGGGATACTACGAGCAGTACTTC.

V usage is TRBV12-5 and J usage is TRBJ2-2; possible D gene TRBD1, 5 bases. CDR1 is LGHNT, CDR2 FRNRAP, per germline. V lost 5 bases, J lost 4 bases, and 11 bases lay in between. The CDR3 covers 14 residues. Written as DNA, the CDR3 is TGTGCTAGTGGTACCAGGGAAATCACCGGGGAGCTGTTTTTT. Amino acids: CASGTREITGELFF. Looking up the rest from reference TRBV12-5 and TRBJ2-2 gives the full variable domain: DARVTQTPRHKVTEMGQEVTMRCQPILGHNTVFWYRQTMMQGLELLAYFRNRAPLDDSGMPKDRFSAEMPDATLATLKIQPSEPRDSAVYFCASGTREITGELFFGEGSRLTVL.

The gene calls are TRBV5-6 and TRBJ2-7; 7 bases are a match to TRBD1. The trim removed 2 bases at V and 3 bases at J, leaving 14 bases unmatched. The CDR3 contains 17 residues. Germline V gives CDR1 SGHDT, CDR2 YYEEEE. For the CDR3, the DNA is TGTGCCAGCAGCTTAAAAGGGGGCTCTAGTATCCTCTACGAGCAGTACTTC. Protein sequence: CASSLKGGSSILYEQYF.

Worth noting for this clone: The junction shows a germline mismatch at one end, possibly a read error. The chain uses TRBV7-8 and TRBJ1-2; weak D call: TRBD1 (6 bases). Germline CDR1 reads SGHVS; CDR2 reads FQNEAQ. The CDR3 is 13 amino acids. The CDR3 protein is CASSLGNRDNIGF. DNA of the CDR3: TGTGCCAGCAGCTTAGGGAACCGGGACAACATTGGCTTC.